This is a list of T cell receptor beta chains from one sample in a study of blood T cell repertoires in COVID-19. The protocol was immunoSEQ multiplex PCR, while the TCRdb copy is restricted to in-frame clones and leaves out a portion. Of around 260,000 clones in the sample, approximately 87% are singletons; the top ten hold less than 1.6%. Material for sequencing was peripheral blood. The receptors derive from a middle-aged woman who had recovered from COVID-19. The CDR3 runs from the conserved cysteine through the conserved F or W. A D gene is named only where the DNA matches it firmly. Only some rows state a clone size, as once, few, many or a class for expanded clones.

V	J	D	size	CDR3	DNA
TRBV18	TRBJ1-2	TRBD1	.	CASSSDRGRDYGYTF	TGTGCCAGCTCCTCCGACAGGGGGCGCGACTATGGCTACACCTTC
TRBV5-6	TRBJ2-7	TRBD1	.	CASSTPGTGLEQYF	TGTGCCAGCAGCACGCCCGGGACAGGGTTAGAGCAGTACTTC
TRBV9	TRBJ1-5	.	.	CASSPSSGTGGGNQPQHF	TGTGCCAGCAGCCCTAGCTCTGGGACGGGGGGCGGCAATCAGCCCCAGCATTTT
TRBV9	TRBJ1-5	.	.	CASSVGRGTQPQHF	TGTGCCAGCAGCGTAGGGAGGGGCACTCAGCCCCAGCATTTT
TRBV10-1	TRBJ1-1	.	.	CASSGGRFRTEAFF	TGCGCCAGCAGTGGTGGGCGATTTCGGACTGAAGCTTTCTTT
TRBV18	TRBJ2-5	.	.	CASSPITGVFQETQYF	TGTGCCAGCTCACCAATTACCGGGGTATTCCAAGAGACCCAGTACTTC
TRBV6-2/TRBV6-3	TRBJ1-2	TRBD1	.	CASSYYPGQTSANYGYTF	TGTGCCAGCAGTTACTATCCGGGACAGACATCCGCTAACTATGGCTACACCTTC
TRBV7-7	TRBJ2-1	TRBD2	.	CASSPLRGGLSNEQFF	TGTGCTAGCAGCCCCTTGCGGGGGGGCCTTTCAAATGAGCAGTTCTTC
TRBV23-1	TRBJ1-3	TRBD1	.	CASSQSGRQGESGNTIYF	TGCGCCAGCAGTCAATCAGGTCGACAGGGAGAATCGGGAAACACCATATATTTT
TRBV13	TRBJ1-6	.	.	CASSRGSYNSPLHF	TGTGCCAGCAGCCGCGGATCCTATAATTCACCCCTCCACTTT
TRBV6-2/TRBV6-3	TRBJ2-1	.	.	CASSKTGNEQFF	TGTGCCAGCAGTAAGACAGGCAATGAGCAGTTCTTC
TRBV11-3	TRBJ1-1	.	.	CASSSPQRGNTEAFF	TGTGCCAGCAGCTCCCCCCAAAGGGGTAACACTGAAGCTTTCTTT
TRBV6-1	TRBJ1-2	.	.	CASSEASSWGFYGYTF	TGTGCCAGCAGTGAAGCGTCGTCGTGGGGCTTCTATGGCTACACCTTC
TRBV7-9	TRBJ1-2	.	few	CASSSQGYTF	TGTGCCAGCAGCTCCCAGGGCTACACCTTC
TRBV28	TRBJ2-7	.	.	CASSRSGYEQYF	TGTGCCAGCAGTCGATCAGGGTACGAGCAGTACTTC
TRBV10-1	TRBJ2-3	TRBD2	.	CASSPGLAGGTDTQYF	TGCGCCAGCAGCCCCGGACTAGCGGGGGGCACAGATACGCAGTATTTT
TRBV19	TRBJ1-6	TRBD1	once	CASSIVWTGRRSPLHF	TGTGCCAGTAGTATAGTCTGGACAGGGCGAAGATCACCCCTCCACTTT
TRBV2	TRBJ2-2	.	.	CASTPGTPYPGELFF	TGTGCCAGCACCCCTGGGACACCTTACCCCGGGGAGCTGTTTTTT
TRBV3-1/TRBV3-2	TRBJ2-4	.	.	CASSLPGGAKNIQYF	TGTGCCAGCAGCCTCCCTGGTGGGGCTAAAAACATTCAGTACTTC
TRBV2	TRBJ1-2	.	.	CASTSRGGGYGYTF	TGTGCCAGCACTTCCAGAGGGGGAGGGTATGGCTACACCTTC
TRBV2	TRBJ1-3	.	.	CASSEDGYSGNTIYF	TGTGCCAGCAGTGAAGACGGTTACTCTGGAAACACCATATATTTT
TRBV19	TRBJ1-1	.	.	CASSILQGNPMNTEAFF	TGTGCCAGTAGTATCTTACAGGGAAACCCCATGAACACTGAAGCTTTCTTT
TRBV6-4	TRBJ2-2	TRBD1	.	CASSAGRGLDTGELFF	TGTGCCAGCAGTGCCGGTAGGGGGCTGGACACCGGGGAGCTGTTTTTT
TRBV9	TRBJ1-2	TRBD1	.	CASSVGQGAYGYTF	TGTGCCAGCAGCGTAGGGCAGGGGGCTTATGGCTACACCTTC
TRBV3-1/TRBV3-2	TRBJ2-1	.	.	CASSQAEGDEQFF	TGTGCCAGCAGCCAAGCGGAGGGCGATGAGCAGTTCTTC
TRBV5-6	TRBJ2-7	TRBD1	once	CASGFGTVSPEQYF	TGTGCCAGCGGCTTCGGGACAGTGTCTCCCGAGCAGTACTTC
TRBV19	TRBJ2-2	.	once	CASSIPSGTGELFF	TGTGCCAGTAGTATTCCCAGCGGCACCGGGGAGCTGTTTTTT
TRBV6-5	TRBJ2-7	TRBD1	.	CATRTGKDEQYF	TGTGCCACCCGGACAGGGAAGGACGAGCAGTACTTC
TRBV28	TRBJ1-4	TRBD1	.	CASRWTGGNEKLFF	TGTGCCAGCAGATGGACAGGAGGGAATGAAAAACTGTTTTTT
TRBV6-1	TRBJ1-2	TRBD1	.	CASSEPGQGSGYTF	TGTGCCAGCAGTGAACCCGGACAGGGAAGTGGCTACACCTTC
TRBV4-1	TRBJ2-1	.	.	CASSPSNHWSSYNEQFF	TGCGCCAGCAGCCCATCGAACCACTGGAGCTCCTACAATGAGCAGTTCTTC
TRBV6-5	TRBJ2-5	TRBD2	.	CASGRGFQETQYF	TGTGCCAGCGGGCGGGGGTTCCAAGAGACCCAGTACTTC
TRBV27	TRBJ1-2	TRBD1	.	CASSSMTGLGYTF	TGTGCCAGCAGTTCCATGACAGGGCTGGGCTACACCTTC
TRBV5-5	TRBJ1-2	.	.	CASSMLGQDHYGYTF	TGTGCCAGCAGTATGTTAGGTCAGGATCACTATGGCTACACCTTC
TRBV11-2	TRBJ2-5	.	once	CASSRTNQETQYF	TGTGCCAGCAGCCGGACTAACCAAGAGACCCAGTACTTC
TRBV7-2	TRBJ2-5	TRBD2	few	CASSPSGGSYETQYF	TGTGCCAGCAGTCCCAGCGGGGGTTCTTATGAGACCCAGTACTTC
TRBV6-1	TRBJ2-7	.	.	CASSEYRTVGEQYF	TGTGCCAGCAGTGAATACCGGACAGTGGGCGAGCAGTACTTC
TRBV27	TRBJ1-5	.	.	CASSSRQFNQPQHF	TGTGCCAGCAGCAGTCGACAGTTCAATCAGCCCCAGCATTTT
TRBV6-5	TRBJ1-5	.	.	CASSANSGNQPQHF	TGTGCCAGCAGCGCCAACAGCGGGAATCAGCCCCAGCATTTT
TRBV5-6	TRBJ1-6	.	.	CASSLDGGSPLHF	TGTGCCAGCAGCTTGGACGGGGGTTCACCCCTCCACTTT
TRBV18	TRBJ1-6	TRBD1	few	CASSPQGQGNSPLHF	TGTGCCAGCTCACCACAGGGACAGGGGAATTCACCCCTCCACTTT
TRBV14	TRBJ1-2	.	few	CASSPPRGGRYGYTF	TGTGCCAGCAGCCCCCCTCGGGGGGGTCGCTATGGCTACACCTTC
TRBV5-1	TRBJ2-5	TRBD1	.	CASSHGSGQVTQYF	TGCGCCAGCAGCCATGGATCGGGACAGGTGACCCAGTACTTC
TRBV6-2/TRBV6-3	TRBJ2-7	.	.	CASSRYRASSYEQYF	TGTGCCAGCAGTAGGTACAGGGCGAGCTCCTACGAGCAGTACTTC
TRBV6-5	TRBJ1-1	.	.	CASTNAGAVKAFF	TGTGCCAGCACCAACGCAGGGGCGGTCAAAGCTTTCTTT
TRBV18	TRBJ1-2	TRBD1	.	CASSPPGTGKGDGYTF	TGTGCCAGCTCACCACCGGGGACAGGGAAAGGAGATGGCTACACCTTC
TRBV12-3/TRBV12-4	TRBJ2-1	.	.	CASNNYNEQFF	TGTGCCAGCAACAACTACAATGAGCAGTTCTTC
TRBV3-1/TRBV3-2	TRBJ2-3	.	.	CASSFTRLQSLDTQYF	TGTGCCAGCAGCTTCACGCGACTCCAATCTCTAGATACGCAGTATTTT
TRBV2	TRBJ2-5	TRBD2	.	CASSGLAGQETQYF	TGTGCCAGCAGTGGACTAGCGGGGCAAGAGACCCAGTACTTC
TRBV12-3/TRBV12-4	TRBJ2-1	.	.	CANSRGYSNEQFF	TGTGCCAATTCGAGGGGGTACTCCAATGAGCAGTTCTTC
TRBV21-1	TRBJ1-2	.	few	CASSKIFSGHSNYGYTF	TGTGCCAGCAGCAAAATATTCTCGGGACACTCAAACTATGGCTACACCTTC
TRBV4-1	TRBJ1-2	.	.	CASSPGRGYGYTF	TGCGCCAGCAGCCCAGGGAGGGGCTATGGCTACACCTTC
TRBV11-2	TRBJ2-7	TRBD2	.	CASSHTSGGPASYEQYF	TGTGCCAGCAGCCATACTAGCGGGGGTCCCGCGTCCTACGAGCAGTACTTC
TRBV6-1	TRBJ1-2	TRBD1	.	CASSEGLDRVYGYTF	TGTGCCAGCAGTGAAGGATTGGACAGGGTCTACGGCTACACCTTC
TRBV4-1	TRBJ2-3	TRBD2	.	CASSQRAGGPTDTQYF	TGCGCCAGCAGCCAACGAGCGGGGGGCCCTACAGATACGCAGTATTTT
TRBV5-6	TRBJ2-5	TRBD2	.	CASSLAGYQETQYF	TGTGCCAGCAGCTTAGCGGGATACCAAGAGACCCAGTACTTC
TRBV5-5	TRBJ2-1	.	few	CASSFSAQGSSYNEQFF	TGTGCCAGCAGCTTCTCTGCCCAGGGGAGCTCCTACAATGAGCAGTTCTTC